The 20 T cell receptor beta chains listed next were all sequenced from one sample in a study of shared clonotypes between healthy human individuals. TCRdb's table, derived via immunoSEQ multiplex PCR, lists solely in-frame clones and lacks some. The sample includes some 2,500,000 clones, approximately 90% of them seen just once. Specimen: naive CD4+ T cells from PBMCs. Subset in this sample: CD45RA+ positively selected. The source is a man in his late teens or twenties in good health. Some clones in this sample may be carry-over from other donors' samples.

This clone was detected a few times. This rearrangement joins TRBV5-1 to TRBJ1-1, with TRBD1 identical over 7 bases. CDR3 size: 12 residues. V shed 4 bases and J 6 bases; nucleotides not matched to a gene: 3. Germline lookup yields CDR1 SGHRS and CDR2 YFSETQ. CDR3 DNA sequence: TGCGCCAGCAGCGCCACAGGGGCTGAAGCTTTCTTT. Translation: CASSATGAEAFF. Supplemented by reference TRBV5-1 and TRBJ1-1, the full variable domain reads KAGVTQTPRYLIKTRGQQVTLSCSPISGHRSVSWYQQTPGQGLQFLFEYFSETQRNKGNFPGRFSGRQFSNSRSEMNVSTLELGDSALYLCASSATGAEAFFGQGTRLTVV.

CDR3 nucleotides: TGTGCCAGCAGCCCCTCGTCAGGTTATACCTACGAGCAGTACTTC. It codes for CASSPSSGYTYEQYF. This chain connects TRBV4-2 to TRBJ2-7; D gene uncertain. Trimming took off 4 bases at V and 2 bases at J, with 15 bases between the two ends. Germline CDR1 LGHNA, CDR2 YNFKEQ. The CDR3 extends over 15 amino acids.

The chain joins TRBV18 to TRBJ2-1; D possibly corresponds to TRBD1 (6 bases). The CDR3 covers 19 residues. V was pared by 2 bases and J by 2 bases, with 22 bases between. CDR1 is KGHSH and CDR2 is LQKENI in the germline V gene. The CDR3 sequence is CASSPSILIPDRTYNEQFF. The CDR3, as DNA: TGTGCCAGCTCACCATCCATACTCATTCCTGACAGGACCTACAATGAGCAGTTCTTC.

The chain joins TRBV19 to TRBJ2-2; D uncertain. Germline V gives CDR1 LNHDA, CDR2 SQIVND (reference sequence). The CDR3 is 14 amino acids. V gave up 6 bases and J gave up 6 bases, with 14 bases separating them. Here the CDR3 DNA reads TGTGCCAGTAGGGTGGGCCTGGACGCCGGGGAGCTGTTTTTT. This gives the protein CASRVGLDAGELFF.

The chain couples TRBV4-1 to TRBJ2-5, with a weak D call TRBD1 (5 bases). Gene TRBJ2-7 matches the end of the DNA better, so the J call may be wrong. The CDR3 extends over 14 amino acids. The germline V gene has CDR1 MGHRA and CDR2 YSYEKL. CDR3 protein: CASSQEGRTYEQYF. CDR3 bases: TGCGCCAGCAGCCAAGAGGGGCGGACCTACGAGCAGTACTTC.

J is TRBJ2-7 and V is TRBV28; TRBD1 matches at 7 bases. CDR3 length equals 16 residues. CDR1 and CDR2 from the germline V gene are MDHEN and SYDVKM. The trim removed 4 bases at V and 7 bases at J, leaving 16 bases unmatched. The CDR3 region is CASSSAGTAPLDEQYF. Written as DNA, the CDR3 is TGTGCCAGCAGTTCAGCCGGGACAGCCCCCTTGGATGAGCAGTACTTC. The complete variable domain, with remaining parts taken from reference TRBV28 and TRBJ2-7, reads DVKVTQSSRYLVKRTGEKVFLECVQDMDHENMFWYRQDPGLGLRLIYFSYDVKMKEKGDIPEGYSVSREKKERFSLILESASTNQTSMYLCASSSAGTAPLDEQYFGPGTRLTVT.

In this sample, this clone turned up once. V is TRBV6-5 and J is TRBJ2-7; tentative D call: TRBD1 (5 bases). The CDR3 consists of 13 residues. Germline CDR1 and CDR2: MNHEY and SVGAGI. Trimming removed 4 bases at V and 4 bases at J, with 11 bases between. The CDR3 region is CASSSRSGYEQYF. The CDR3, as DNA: TGTGCCAGCAGTTCCCGTTCAGGGTACGAGCAGTACTTC.

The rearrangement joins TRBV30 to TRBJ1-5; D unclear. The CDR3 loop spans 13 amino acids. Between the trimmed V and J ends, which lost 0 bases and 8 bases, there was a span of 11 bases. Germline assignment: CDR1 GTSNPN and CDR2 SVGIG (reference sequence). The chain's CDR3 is CAWSVKGSEPQHF. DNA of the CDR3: TGTGCCTGGAGTGTCAAGGGAAGCGAGCCCCAGCATTTT.

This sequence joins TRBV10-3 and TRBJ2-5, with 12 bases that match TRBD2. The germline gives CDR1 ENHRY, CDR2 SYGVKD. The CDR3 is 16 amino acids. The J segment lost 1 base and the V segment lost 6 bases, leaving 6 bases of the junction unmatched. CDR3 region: CAIRMGLAGPQETQYF. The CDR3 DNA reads TGTGCCATCAGAATGGGACTAGCGGGTCCCCAAGAGACCCAGTACTTC.

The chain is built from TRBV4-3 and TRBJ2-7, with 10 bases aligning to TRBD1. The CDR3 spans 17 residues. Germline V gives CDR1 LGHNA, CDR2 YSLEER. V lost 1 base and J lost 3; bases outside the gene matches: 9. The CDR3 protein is CASSQGIMGQGNYEQYF. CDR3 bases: TGCGCCAGCAGCCAAGGGATCATGGGACAGGGGAACTACGAGCAGTACTTC.

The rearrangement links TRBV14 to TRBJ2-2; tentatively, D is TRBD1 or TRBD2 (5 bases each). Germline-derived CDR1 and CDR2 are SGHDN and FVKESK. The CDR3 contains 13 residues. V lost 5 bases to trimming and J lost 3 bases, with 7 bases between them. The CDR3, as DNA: TGTGCCAGCAGCAGGGGACACACCGGGGAGCTGTTTTTT. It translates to CASSRGHTGELFF.

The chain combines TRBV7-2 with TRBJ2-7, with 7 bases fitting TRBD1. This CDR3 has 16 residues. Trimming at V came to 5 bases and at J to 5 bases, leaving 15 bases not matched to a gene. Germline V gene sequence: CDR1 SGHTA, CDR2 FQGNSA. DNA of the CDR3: TGTGCCAGCAGCGGCCGGAGACGACAGGGTCCCCACGAGCAGTACTTC. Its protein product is CASSGRRRQGPHEQYF.

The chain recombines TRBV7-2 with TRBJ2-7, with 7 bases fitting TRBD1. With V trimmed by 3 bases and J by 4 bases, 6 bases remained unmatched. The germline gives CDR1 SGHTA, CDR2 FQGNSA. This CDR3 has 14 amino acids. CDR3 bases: TGTGCCAGCAGCTTGGGACAGAGAAGGTACGAGCAGTACTTC. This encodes CASSLGQRRYEQYF.

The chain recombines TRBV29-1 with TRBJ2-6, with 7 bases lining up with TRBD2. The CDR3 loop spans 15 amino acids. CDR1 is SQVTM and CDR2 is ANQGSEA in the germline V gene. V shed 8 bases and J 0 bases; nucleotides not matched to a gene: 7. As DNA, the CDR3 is TGCAGCACCCGGGGAGGGGACTCTGGGGCCAACGTCCTGACTTTC. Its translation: CSTRGGDSGANVLTF.

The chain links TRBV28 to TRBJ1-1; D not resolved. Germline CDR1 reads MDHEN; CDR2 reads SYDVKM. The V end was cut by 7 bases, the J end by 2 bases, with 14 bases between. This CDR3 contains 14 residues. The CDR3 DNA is TGTGCCAGCACGTCCCCGGGAGTAAACACTGAAGCTTTCTTT. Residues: CASTSPGVNTEAFF.

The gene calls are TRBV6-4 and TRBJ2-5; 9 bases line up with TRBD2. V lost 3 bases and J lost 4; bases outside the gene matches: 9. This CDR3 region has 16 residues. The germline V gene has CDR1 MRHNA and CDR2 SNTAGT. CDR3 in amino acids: CASSEFRREGGETQYF. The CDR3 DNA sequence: TGTGCCAGCAGTGAATTTAGGCGGGAGGGCGGAGAGACCCAGTACTTC.

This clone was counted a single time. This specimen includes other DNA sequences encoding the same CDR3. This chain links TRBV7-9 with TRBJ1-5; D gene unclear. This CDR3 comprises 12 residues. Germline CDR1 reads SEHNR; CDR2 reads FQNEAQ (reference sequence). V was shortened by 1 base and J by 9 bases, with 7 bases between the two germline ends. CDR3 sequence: CASSLEVGPQHF. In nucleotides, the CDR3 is TGTGCCAGCAGCTTAGAAGTCGGGCCCCAGCATTTT.

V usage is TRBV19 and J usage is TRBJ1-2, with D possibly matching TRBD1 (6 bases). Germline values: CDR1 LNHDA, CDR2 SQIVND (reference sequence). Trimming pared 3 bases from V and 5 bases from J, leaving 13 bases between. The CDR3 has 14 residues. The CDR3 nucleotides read TGTGCCAGTAGTATCCCCGGGGGGCCTTATGGCTACACCTTC. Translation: CASSIPGGPYGYTF.

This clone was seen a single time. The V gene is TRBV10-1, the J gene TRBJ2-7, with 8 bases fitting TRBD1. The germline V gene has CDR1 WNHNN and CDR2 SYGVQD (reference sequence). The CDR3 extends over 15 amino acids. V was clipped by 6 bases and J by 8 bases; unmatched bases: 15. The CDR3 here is CASSPKQGQAVQQYF. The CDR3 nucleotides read TGCGCCAGCAGCCCGAAACAGGGACAGGCGGTCCAGCAGTACTTC.

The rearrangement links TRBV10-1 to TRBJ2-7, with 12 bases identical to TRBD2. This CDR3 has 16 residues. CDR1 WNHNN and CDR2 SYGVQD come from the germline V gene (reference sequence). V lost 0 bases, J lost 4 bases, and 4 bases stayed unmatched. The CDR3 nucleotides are TGCGCCAGCAGTGAGTCCCTAGCGGGAGGGCAATACGAGCAGTACTTC. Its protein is CASSESLAGGQYEQYF.